The rows below give T cell receptor beta chains drawn from one sample of a study of blood T cells in healthy people across ages. TCRdb re-called the 5' RACE reads with MiXCR, one entry per CDR3 protein. The sample records some 800,000 distinct CDR3 sequences, more than 40% being singletons. The sample consisted of blood. These receptors originate from a man aged 60 to 75 in good health. CDR3s include the opening cysteine and the closing phenylalanine or tryptophan. Each record gives: CDR3 protein, CDR3 DNA, D gene, clone size, V gene, J gene. D genes are given only for firm matches. A row's size may be missing; if present it is once, few, many or a size class.

CDR3: CASSALLAGDINIQYF
DNA: TGTGCCAGCAGCGCGCTCCTAGCGGGGGATATAAACATTCAGTACTTC
D: TRBD2
size: .
V: TRBV7-2
J: TRBJ2-4

CDR3: CASSPTGTLPNEQFF
DNA: TGTGCCAGCAGTCCCACCGGGACTCTTCCCAATGAGCAGTTCTTC
D: .
size: few
V: TRBV27
J: TRBJ2-1

CDR3: CASCGRIGETQYF
DNA: TGTGCCAGCTGCGGGAGGATCGGAGAGACCCAGTACTTC
D: TRBD2
size: .
V: TRBV7-2
J: TRBJ2-5

CDR3: CASSLFGTGDYEQYF
DNA: TGTGCCAGCAGCTTATTTGGGACAGGGGATTACGAGCAGTACTTC
D: TRBD1
size: .
V: TRBV7-9
J: TRBJ2-7

CDR3: CASSPPQGRETQYF
DNA: TGTGCCAGCAGCCCCCCGCAGGGCCGCGAGACCCAGTACTTC
D: .
size: .
V: TRBV11-2
J: TRBJ2-5

CDR3: CASRMGGSSYNEQFF
DNA: TGTGCCAGCAGGATGGGGGGAAGCTCCTACAATGAGCAGTTCTTC
D: .
size: .
V: TRBV6-2/TRBV6-3
J: TRBJ2-1

CDR3: CSARGRDRGINYGYTF
DNA: TGCAGTGCTAGAGGACGGGACAGGGGGATTAACTATGGCTACACCTTC
D: TRBD1
size: .
V: TRBV20-1
J: TRBJ1-2

CDR3: CASVLKDRRDTQYF
DNA: TGTGCCAGCGTCCTTAAGGACAGGCGGGATACGCAGTATTTT
D: TRBD1
size: .
V: TRBV7-2
J: TRBJ2-3

CDR3: CASSYSSRTRIYEQYF
DNA: TGTGCCAGCAGTTACTCGAGTAGGACTAGGATCTACGAGCAGTACTTC
D: TRBD2
size: .
V: TRBV6-5
J: TRBJ2-7

CDR3: CASSGTESSYNSPLHF
DNA: TGTGCCAGCAGTGGGACCGAAAGCTCCTATAATTCACCCCTCCACTTT
D: .
size: .
V: TRBV6-2/TRBV6-3
J: TRBJ1-6

CDR3: CASSVWGSYGYTF
DNA: TGTGCCAGCAGTGTATGGGGTTCCTATGGCTACACCTTC
D: .
size: few
V: TRBV27
J: TRBJ1-2

CDR3: CSARLAGGHEQFF
DNA: TGCAGTGCGAGACTAGCGGGAGGGCATGAGCAGTTCTTC
D: TRBD2
size: .
V: TRBV20-1
J: TRBJ2-1

CDR3: CSASPSGANVLTF
DNA: TGCAGTGCCTCCCCATCCGGGGCCAACGTCCTGACTTTC
D: .
size: many
V: TRBV20-1
J: TRBJ2-6

CDR3: CSASRGQGYGYTF
DNA: TGCAGTGCTAGCCGTGGGCAGGGCTATGGCTACACCTTC
D: .
size: few
V: TRBV20-1
J: TRBJ1-2

CDR3: CASSVGRASSYEQYF
DNA: TGTGCCAGCAGCGTAGGACGGGCTAGCTCCTACGAGCAGTACTTC
D: .
size: .
V: TRBV9
J: TRBJ2-7

CDR3: CASSQDRESQDEQFF
DNA: TGCGCCAGCAGCCAAGATAGGGAAAGCCAGGATGAGCAGTTCTTC
D: .
size: few
V: TRBV4-3
J: TRBJ2-1

CDR3: CASRDSLSYEQYF
DNA: TGTGCCAGCAGAGACAGTCTCTCCTACGAGCAGTACTTC
D: .
size: few
V: TRBV6-2/TRBV6-3
J: TRBJ2-7

CDR3: CAISSNYEQYF
DNA: TGTGCCATCAGCTCCAACTACGAGCAGTACTTC
D: .
size: few
V: TRBV10-3
J: TRBJ2-7

CDR3: CATSRGRSGNIQYF
DNA: TGTGCCACCAGCAGAGGGAGGTCAGGAAACATTCAGTACTTC
D: .
size: .
V: TRBV15
J: TRBJ2-4

CDR3: CASSDGGLQETQYF
DNA: TGTGCCAGCAGCGACGGGGGACTGCAAGAGACCCAGTACTTC
D: .
size: few
V: TRBV7-9
J: TRBJ2-5

CDR3: CASSLPLAGHEQYF
DNA: TGTGCCAGCAGCCTCCCTCTAGCGGGGCACGAGCAGTACTTC
D: TRBD2
size: .
V: TRBV13
J: TRBJ2-7

CDR3: CASSPGPILAGGTQYF
DNA: TGTGCCAGCAGCCCCGGCCCAATACTAGCGGGGGGCACCCAGTACTTC
D: TRBD2
size: .
V: TRBV7-2
J: TRBJ2-5

CDR3: CATSTRDRSTDTQYF
DNA: TGTGCCACCAGCACCCGGGACAGAAGCACAGATACGCAGTATTTT
D: TRBD1
size: few
V: TRBV15
J: TRBJ2-3

CDR3: CAISDSGRGLTEAFF
DNA: TGTGCCATCAGTGATTCGGGCAGGGGGCTTACTGAAGCTTTCTTT
D: TRBD1
size: once
V: TRBV10-3
J: TRBJ1-1